Here is one T cell receptor beta chain with its context. Its specificity is not known. The entry originates in a study of OX40 agonist ivuxolimab in advanced cancers. For the study at large: Patients received ivuxolimab, an agonistic anti-OX40 (CD134) antibody. While on treatment, patients had intravenous ivuxolimab at 0.01 to 10 mg/kg every 2 weeks. Participants, 75% to 85% male, averaged roughly 55 years of age, ranging from 23 to 79.

Study findings and constraints: CD4+ and CD8+ blood T cells expanded clonally by week 6 at 0.1 to 3.0 mg/kg.

Clones were sequenced by immunoSEQ multiplex PCR, and TCRdb holds only the in-frame ones, with some missing. The sample has tens of thousands of clones, roughly 92% seen once. This CDR3 region has 11 residues. Germline assignment: CDR1 MRHNA and CDR2 SNTAGT. V shed 10 bases and J shed 9 bases, with 13 bases lying between them. This TCR was recovered from an adult with an advanced solid tumor such as melanoma, head and neck, liver or kidney cancer. The gene calls are TRBV6-4 and TRBJ2-1; a possible D gene is TRBD2 (6 bases). Sequences were derived from CD4+ or CD8+ T cells sorted from blood, sampled in a trial of the OX40 agonist ivuxolimab. The CDR3 region is CATQWGGEQFF. The DNA of the CDR3 is TGTGCCACCCAATGGGGAGGTGAGCAGTTCTTC.